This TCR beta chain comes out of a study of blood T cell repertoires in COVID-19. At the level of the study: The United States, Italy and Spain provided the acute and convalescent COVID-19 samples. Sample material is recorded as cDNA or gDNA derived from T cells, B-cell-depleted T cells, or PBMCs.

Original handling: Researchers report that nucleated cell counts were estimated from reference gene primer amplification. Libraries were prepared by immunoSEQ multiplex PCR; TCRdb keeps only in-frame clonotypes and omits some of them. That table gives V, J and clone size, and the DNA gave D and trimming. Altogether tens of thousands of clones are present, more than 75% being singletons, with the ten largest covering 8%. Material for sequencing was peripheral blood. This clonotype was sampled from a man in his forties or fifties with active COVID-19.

The CDR3 protein is CASSPTGSNYGYTF. CDR3 DNA sequence: TGTGCCAGCAGCCCGACGGGGTCTAACTATGGCTACACCTTC. The gene calls are TRBV7-3 and TRBJ1-2; unclear D gene. V was clipped by 5 bases and J by 0 bases, with 10 bases between them. From germline, CDR1 is SGHTA and CDR2 FQGTGA. The CDR3 runs to 14 residues.